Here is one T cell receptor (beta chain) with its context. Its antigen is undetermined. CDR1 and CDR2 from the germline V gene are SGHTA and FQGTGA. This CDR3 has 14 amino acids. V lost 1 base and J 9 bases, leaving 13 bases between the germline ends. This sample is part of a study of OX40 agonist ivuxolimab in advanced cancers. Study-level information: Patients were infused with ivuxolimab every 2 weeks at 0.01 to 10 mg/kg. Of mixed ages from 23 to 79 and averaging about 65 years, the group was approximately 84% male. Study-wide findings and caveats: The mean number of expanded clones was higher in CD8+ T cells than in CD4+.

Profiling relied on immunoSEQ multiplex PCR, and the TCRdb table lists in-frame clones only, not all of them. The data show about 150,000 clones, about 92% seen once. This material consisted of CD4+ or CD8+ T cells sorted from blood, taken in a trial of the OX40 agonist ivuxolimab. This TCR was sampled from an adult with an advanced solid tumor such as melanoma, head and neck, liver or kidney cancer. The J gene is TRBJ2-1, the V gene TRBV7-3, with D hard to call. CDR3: CASSLISSASEQFF. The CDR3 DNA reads TGTGCCAGCAGCTTAATTAGCAGCGCGAGTGAGCAGTTCTTC.